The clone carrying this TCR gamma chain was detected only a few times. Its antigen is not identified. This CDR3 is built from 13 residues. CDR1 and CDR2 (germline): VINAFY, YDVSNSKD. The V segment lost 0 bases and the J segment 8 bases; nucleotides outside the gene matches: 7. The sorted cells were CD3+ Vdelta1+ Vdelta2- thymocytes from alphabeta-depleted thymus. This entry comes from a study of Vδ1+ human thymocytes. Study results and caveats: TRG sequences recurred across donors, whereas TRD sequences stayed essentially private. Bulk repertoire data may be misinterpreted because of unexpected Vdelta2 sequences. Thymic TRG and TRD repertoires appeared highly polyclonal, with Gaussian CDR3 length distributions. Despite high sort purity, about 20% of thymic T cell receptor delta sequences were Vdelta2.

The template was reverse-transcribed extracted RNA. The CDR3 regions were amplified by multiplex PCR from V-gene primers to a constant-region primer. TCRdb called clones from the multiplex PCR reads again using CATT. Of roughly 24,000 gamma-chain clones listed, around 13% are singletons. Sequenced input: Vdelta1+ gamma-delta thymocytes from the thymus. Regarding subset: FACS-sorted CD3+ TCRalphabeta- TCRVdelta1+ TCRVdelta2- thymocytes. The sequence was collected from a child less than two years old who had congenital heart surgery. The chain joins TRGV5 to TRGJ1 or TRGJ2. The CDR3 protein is CATWDRSFDKKLF. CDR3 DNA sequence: TGTGCCACCTGGGACAGGTCTTTTGATAAGAAACTCTTT.